The 8 T cell receptor beta chains below all came from one sample that was sequenced in a study of tumor-infiltrating lymphocytes in localized non-small cell lung cancer. The method was immunoSEQ multiplex PCR; TCRdb's version includes in-frame clones alone and lacks a portion of them. The sample yields fewer than 20,000 clones, 69% seen once. The sequenced material came from lung tumor tissue. The source is a human donor with non-small cell lung cancer.

This sequence joins TRBV5-4 and TRBJ2-1, with D possibly being TRBD2 (5 bases). Looked up from germline, CDR1 is SGHNT and CDR2 is YYREEE (reference sequence). Trimming left V 4 bases short and J 5 bases short, with 13 bases between. This CDR3 has 14 amino acids. CDR3 protein: CASSISGNHNEQFF. CDR3 nucleotides: TGTGCCAGCAGCATCTCCGGGAACCACAATGAGCAGTTCTTC.

The J gene is TRBJ2-7, the V gene TRBV4-2; 8 bases match TRBD2. V dropped 0 bases and J dropped 1; count of bases not matched to a gene: 11. CDR1 and CDR2 from the germline V gene are LGHNA and YNFKEQ. The CDR3 totals 18 residues. The CDR3 sequence: CASSQEGPSGRLSYEQYF. The DNA of the CDR3 is TGTGCCAGCAGCCAAGAAGGTCCTAGCGGGCGACTTTCCTACGAGCAGTACTTC.

This clone has only a few counts. This chain uses TRBV6-5 with TRBJ2-5, with TRBD2 identical over 10 bases. The length of the CDR3 is 15 residues. Germline V lookup: CDR1 MNHEY, CDR2 SVGAGI. V shed 2 bases, J shed 4 bases, and the junction held 4 bases outside the gene matches. The CDR3: CASSYLLAGVETQYF. DNA for the CDR3: TGTGCCAGCAGTTACCTCCTAGCGGGAGTAGAGACCCAGTACTTC.

V usage is TRBV25-1 and J usage is TRBJ1-1; D is unclear. The CDR3 spans 14 residues. Germline CDR1 and CDR2: MGHDK and SYGVNS. The V and J ends lost 6 bases and 1 base respectively, with 12 bases between them. The CDR3 sequence is CASRGAAANTEAFF. The CDR3 DNA reads as TGTGCCAGCAGGGGCGCGGCGGCGAACACTGAAGCTTTCTTT.

The chain employs TRBV7-8 and TRBJ2-7; D might be TRBD2 (6 bases). This CDR3 is 17 amino acids long. Germline lookup yields CDR1 SGHVS and CDR2 FQNEAQ. V lost 0 bases and J lost 9, with 24 bases in between. The DNA of the CDR3 is TGTGCCAGCAGCTTAGCCGGCCAGACAGTCCTGACCGGGGGGCAGTACTTC. This sequence encodes CASSLAGQTVLTGGQYF.

This chain uses TRBV11-3 with TRBJ1-4; TRBD1 is a possible D gene (5 bases). Trimming stripped 5 bases from V and 6 bases from J, with 19 bases between. The CDR3 totals 16 residues. In germline, CDR1 is SGHNT, CDR2 YENEEA. The CDR3 here is CASSPHDWGRDEKLFF. The CDR3 nucleotides read TGTGCCAGCAGCCCACACGACTGGGGGAGGGATGAAAAACTGTTTTTT. The variable domain in full, completed from reference TRBV11-3 and TRBJ1-4, reads EAGVVQSPRYKIIEKKQPVAFWCNPISGHNTLYWYLQNLGQGPELLIRYENEEAVDDSQLPKDRFSAERLKGVDSTLKIQPAELGDSAVYLCASSPHDWGRDEKLFFGSGTQLSVL.

J is TRBJ2-6 and V is TRBV18, with D unclear. Looked up from germline, CDR1 is KGHSH and CDR2 is LQKENI. The V gene lost 4 bases and the J gene lost 0 bases, with 10 bases spanning the gap. The CDR3 covers 16 residues. CDR3 protein: CASSLSLDSGANVLTF. CDR3 in DNA: TGTGCCAGCTCACTCAGTCTAGACTCTGGGGCCAACGTCCTGACTTTC.

By sample fraction, this clone is medium-sized. The chain carries TRBV4-2 and TRBJ1-5; 9 bases agree with TRBD1. V was clipped by 1 base and J by 8 bases; unmatched bases: 6. This CDR3 comprises 15 residues. Per germline, CDR1 LGHNA and CDR2 YNFKEQ. The CDR3, as DNA: TGTGCCAGCAGCCAAGGCGGGACAGGGTTTAAGCCCCAGCATTTT. Protein sequence: CASSQGGTGFKPQHF.